This entry lists 19 T cell receptor beta chains sequenced from one sample in a study of blood T cell repertoires in COVID-19 (dated by TCRdb to the early 2020s). Libraries were built with the immunoSEQ multiplex PCR assay. TCRdb limited this immuneACCESS table to in-frame rearrangements with V and J called. A share of clones is missing; checked studies link under half to unresolved V genes, and the rest is unexplained. In this sample the table shows just over 250,000 clones, about nine tenths of which occur a single time. Approximately 2.6% of the sample is taken by the ten largest. Material for sequencing was peripheral blood. These receptor sequences come from a person aged 18 to 35 with COVID-19, enrolled during active disease.

V and J are TRBV2 and TRBJ2-3; D is unresolved. V dropped 8 bases and J dropped 5 bases, with 14 bases sitting between them. Germline CDR1 and CDR2: SNHLY and FYNNEI. The CDR3 runs 13 residues. The CDR3 region is CASGVYPEDTQYF. CDR3 nucleotide sequence: TGTGCCAGCGGTGTCTATCCTGAAGATACGCAGTATTTT.

This sequence joins TRBV2 and TRBJ2-5; tentative D call: TRBD2 (6 bases). V lost 8 bases and J 0 bases, leaving 10 bases between the germline ends. Germline V gene sequence: CDR1 SNHLY, CDR2 FYNNEI. This CDR3 comprises 13 residues. CDR3 nucleotides: TGTGCCAGCGGACGGGAGAACCAAGAGACCCAGTACTTC. It translates to CASGRENQETQYF.

This clone has just one count. The rearrangement uses TRBV5-1 and TRBJ2-1; possibly TRBD1 for D (5 bases). Deletions cut 5 bases from V and 0 bases from J, with 9 bases between. The germline V gene has CDR1 SGHRS and CDR2 YFSETQ. CDR3 length equals 14 residues. The CDR3: CASRDSSSYNEQFF. For the CDR3, the DNA is TGCGCCAGCAGAGACAGTAGCTCCTACAATGAGCAGTTCTTC.

This clone showed up just once. The chain has TRBV11-2 and TRBJ2-3, with D possibly matching TRBD2 (5 bases). Trimming took 5 bases from V and 0 from J, leaving 12 bases between them. The CDR3 contains 15 residues. Germline-derived CDR1 and CDR2 are SGHAT and FQNNGV. In nucleotides, the CDR3 is TGTGCCAGCAGCCAGCGGACCCCTAGCACAGATACGCAGTATTTT. Amino acids: CASSQRTPSTDTQYF.

V is TRBV20-1 and J is TRBJ2-7; possible D gene TRBD2, 6 bases. The CDR3 is 14 amino acids. V was shortened by 3 bases and J by 5 bases, with 17 bases between the two germline ends. In germline, CDR1 is DFQATT, CDR2 SNEGSKA (reference sequence). The chain's CDR3 is CSASVYGSGNEQYF. The CDR3, as DNA: TGCAGTGCTAGTGTGTACGGGAGTGGGAACGAGCAGTACTTC.

The chain uses TRBV9 and TRBJ2-3, with 12 bases identical to TRBD2. Germline V gene data show CDR1 as SGDLS and CDR2 as YYNGEE. The CDR3 consists of 16 residues. The J segment lost 0 bases and the V segment lost 4 bases, leaving 3 bases of the junction unmatched. CDR3 in DNA: TGTGCCAGCAGCCTCGGACTAGCGGGGAGCACAGATACGCAGTATTTT. This encodes CASSLGLAGSTDTQYF.

This rearrangement joins TRBV6-1 to TRBJ1-5; 10 bases fit TRBD1. CDR3 length equals 16 residues. V dropped 1 base and J dropped 6; count of bases not matched to a gene: 6. Per germline, CDR1 MNHNS and CDR2 SASEGT. CDR3 nucleotide sequence: TGTGCCAGCAGTGAAGTCGTGACAGGGGGCCGTCAGCCCCAGCATTTT. It yields the protein CASSEVVTGGRQPQHF.

This chain connects TRBV4-2 to TRBJ1-1, with D tentatively TRBD1 (6 bases). The CDR3 runs 17 residues. In germline, CDR1 is LGHNA, CDR2 YNFKEQ. V lost 0 bases, J lost 1 base, and 15 bases lay in between. The CDR3 loop reads CASSQERQGYRNTEAFF. CDR3 bases: TGTGCCAGCAGCCAAGAGCGGCAGGGGTATAGGAACACTGAAGCTTTCTTT.

The V gene is TRBV3-1 (or the pseudogene TRBV3-2), the J gene TRBJ1-4; 10 bases align to TRBD1. Germline V lookup: CDR1 LGHDT, CDR2 YNNKEL (reference sequence). Trimming removed 4 bases from V and 4 bases from J; junction bases left unmatched: 12. This CDR3 spans 18 amino acids. CDR3 region: CASSRGTGAPVSNEKLFF. The CDR3 nucleotides are TGTGCCAGCAGCCGCGGGACAGGGGCACCAGTTAGTAATGAAAAACTGTTTTTT.

This clone has just a few counts. This rearrangement joins TRBV29-1 to TRBJ2-3, with 7 bases identical to TRBD2. Germline loops: CDR1 SQVTM, CDR2 ANQGSEA. Unmatched junction bases numbered 7, after V lost 0 bases and J lost 1 base. The CDR3 length is 16 residues. The CDR3 here is CSVEDLGRLGTDTQYF. DNA for the CDR3: TGCAGCGTTGAAGATCTCGGGAGGCTAGGCACAGATACGCAGTATTTT.

This clone was detected once. The rearrangement uses TRBV21-1 and TRBJ1-1; TRBD1, the table's D call, lacks a check against the DNA. TRBV21-1 is a pseudogene segment. The length of the CDR3 is 17 residues. CDR3 amino acids: CASSIRTGWNLNTEAFF. For the CDR3, the DNA is TGTGCCAGCAGCATTAGGACAGGGTGGAATTTGAACACTGAAGCTTTCTTT.

The rearrangement links TRBV28 to TRBJ1-1, with unresolved D. Germline CDR1 and CDR2: MDHEN and SYDVKM. This CDR3 comprises 14 residues. V was pared by 3 bases and J by 5 bases, with 13 bases between. This CDR3 reads CASSFRGIQTEAFF. Here the CDR3 DNA reads TGTGCCAGCAGTTTTAGAGGGATTCAAACTGAAGCTTTCTTT.

The chain couples TRBV27 to TRBJ1-1; D gene unclear. In germline, CDR1 is MNHEY, CDR2 SMNVEV (reference sequence). Between the trimmed V and J ends, which lost 6 bases and 1 base, there was a span of 9 bases. The CDR3 has 13 residues. CDR3 sequence (DNA): TGTGCCAGCAGGTGGACTCAGAACACTGAAGCTTTCTTT. Encoded protein: CASRWTQNTEAFF.

The chain links TRBV4-1 to TRBJ2-7; 10 bases match TRBD2. The CDR3 totals 16 residues. Germline CDR1 and CDR2: MGHRA and YSYEKL. V shed 0 bases and J 0 bases; nucleotides not matched to a gene: 2. For the CDR3, the DNA is TGCGCCAGCAGCCAAGATGCTAGCGGGAGCTCCTACGAGCAGTACTTC. This translates into CASSQDASGSSYEQYF.

The gene calls are TRBV11-3 and TRBJ2-2; 8 bases are shared with TRBD2. The V gene's germline CDR1 is SGHNT and CDR2 YENEEA. Germline trimming cut 3 bases from V and 4 bases from J; bases unmatched to any gene: 4. The CDR3 has 15 amino acids. The CDR3 nucleotides read TGTGCCAGCAGCTTCGAGCGGGAGCCCACCGGGGAGCTGTTTTTT. Protein sequence: CASSFEREPTGELFF.

The chain is built from TRBV18 and TRBJ1-2; D is unclear. The germline V and J ends were trimmed by 0 bases and 4 bases, with 9 bases remaining between them. Germline V CDR1 and CDR2: KGHSH, LQKENI. CDR3 length equals 14 residues. Here the CDR3 reads CASSPPAGSYGYTF. In nucleotides, the CDR3 is TGTGCCAGCTCACCACCGGCGGGCAGCTATGGCTACACCTTC.

This sequence joins TRBV27 and TRBJ1-5; D gene uncertain. The germline V and J ends were trimmed by 3 bases and 4 bases, with 13 bases remaining between them. Germline V gene data show CDR1 as MNHEY and CDR2 as SMNVEV (reference sequence). The CDR3 loop spans 15 amino acids. CDR3 DNA: TGTGCCAGCAGTTTTTGGCCTAGCAGTAATCAGCCCCAGCATTTT. Translated: CASSFWPSSNQPQHF.

This clone has just one count. The chain employs TRBV27 and TRBJ2-7; no reliable D call. The CDR3 covers 14 residues. Between the trimmed V and J ends, which lost 3 bases and 0 bases, there was a span of 9 bases. Germline CDR1 MNHEY, CDR2 SMNVEV (reference sequence). DNA of the CDR3: TGTGCCAGCAGTTTTGGAAGGAGCTCCTACGAGCAGTACTTC. Translation: CASSFGRSSYEQYF.

This clone has a single count. CDR3 in amino acids: CASSYSQRDSYNEQFF. CDR3 sequence (DNA): TGTGCCAGCAGTTACTCCCAGCGGGACTCCTACAATGAGCAGTTCTTC. The chain uses TRBV6-5 and TRBJ2-1, with TRBD2 matching 7 bases. This CDR3 contains 16 residues. Unmatched junction bases numbered 2, after V lost 0 bases and J lost 0 bases. The germline gives CDR1 MNHEY, CDR2 SVGAGI.